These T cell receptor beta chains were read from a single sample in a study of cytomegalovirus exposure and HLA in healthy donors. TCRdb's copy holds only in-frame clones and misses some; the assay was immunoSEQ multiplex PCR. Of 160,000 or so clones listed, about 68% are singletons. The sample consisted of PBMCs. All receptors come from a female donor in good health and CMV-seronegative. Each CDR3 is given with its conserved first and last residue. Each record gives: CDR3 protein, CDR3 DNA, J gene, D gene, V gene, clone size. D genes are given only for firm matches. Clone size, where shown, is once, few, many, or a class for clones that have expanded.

CDR3 protein: CASSLGAGQGYEQYF; CDR3 DNA: TGTGCCAGCAGTTTAGGGGCAGGGCAGGGGTACGAGCAGTACTTC; J gene: TRBJ2-7; D gene: -; V gene: TRBV28; clone size: -
CDR3 protein: CARGGGMETQYF; CDR3 DNA: TGTGCCAGGGGGGGCGGGATGGAGACCCAGTACTTC; J gene: TRBJ2-5; D gene: -; V gene: TRBV15; clone size: -
CDR3 protein: CASSQEIAGAGAQYF; CDR3 DNA: TGCGCCAGCAGCCAAGAAATAGCGGGGGCAGGAGCCCAGTACTTC; J gene: TRBJ2-5; D gene: TRBD2; V gene: TRBV4-3; clone size: -
CDR3 protein: CASSYSGGGGTDTQYF; CDR3 DNA: TGTGCCAGCAGTTACTCGGGCGGGGGGGGCACAGATACGCAGTATTTT; J gene: TRBJ2-3; D gene: TRBD2; V gene: TRBV6-5; clone size: -
CDR3 protein: CASSRASGGPGNEQFF; CDR3 DNA: TGTGCCAGCAGCCGAGCTAGCGGGGGACCTGGGAATGAGCAGTTCTTC; J gene: TRBJ2-1; D gene: TRBD2; V gene: TRBV4-2; clone size: -
CDR3 protein: CASSQTSGRTDTQYF; CDR3 DNA: TGTGCCAGCAGCCAGACTAGCGGGAGAACGGATACGCAGTATTTT; J gene: TRBJ2-3; D gene: TRBD2; V gene: TRBV5-4; clone size: -
CDR3 protein: CASSYSTDHVPYEQYF; CDR3 DNA: TGTGCCAGCAGTTACTCGACAGACCACGTTCCCTACGAGCAGTACTTC; J gene: TRBJ2-7; D gene: -; V gene: TRBV6-5; clone size: -
CDR3 protein: CASSQETGEGTYGQYF; CDR3 DNA: TGTGCCAGCAGCCAAGAAACAGGGGAAGGGACGTACGGGCAGTACTTC; J gene: TRBJ2-7; D gene: TRBD1; V gene: TRBV4-2; clone size: -
CDR3 protein: CASSPRERYLINNEQFF; CDR3 DNA: TGTGCCAGCAGCCCGCGGGAAAGGTACCTAATCAACAATGAGCAGTTCTTC; J gene: TRBJ2-1; D gene: -; V gene: TRBV14; clone size: -
CDR3 protein: CASSQVVGRGNTEAFF; CDR3 DNA: TGTGCCAGCAGCCAAGTGGTGGGCAGGGGGAACACTGAAGCTTTCTTT; J gene: TRBJ1-1; D gene: -; V gene: TRBV4-2; clone size: -
CDR3 protein: CASIEDSNQPQHF; CDR3 DNA: TGTGCCAGCATAGAGGATAGCAATCAGCCCCAGCATTTT; J gene: TRBJ1-5; D gene: -; V gene: TRBV27; clone size: -
CDR3 protein: CASSLGLATYYEQYF; CDR3 DNA: TGTGCCAGCAGTTTGGGACTAGCGACTTACTACGAGCAGTACTTC; J gene: TRBJ2-7; D gene: TRBD2; V gene: TRBV28; clone size: -
CDR3 protein: CASREGTGVLNEQFF; CDR3 DNA: TGCGCCAGCAGGGAAGGGACAGGGGTCTTAAATGAGCAGTTCTTC; J gene: TRBJ2-1; D gene: TRBD1; V gene: TRBV4-1; clone size: -
CDR3 protein: CASSVLGGLWGEQYF; CDR3 DNA: TGTGCCAGCAGCGTTCTCGGGGGGTTGTGGGGAGAGCAGTACTTC; J gene: TRBJ2-5; D gene: TRBD2; V gene: TRBV6-1; clone size: -
CDR3 protein: CASSPALRGETQYF; CDR3 DNA: TGTGCCAGCAGTCCTGCTCTCAGGGGCGAGACCCAGTACTTC; J gene: TRBJ2-5; D gene: -; V gene: TRBV6-5; clone size: -
CDR3 protein: CASSYAGVSGNTIYF; CDR3 DNA: TGTGCCAGCAGTTACGCAGGGGTCTCTGGAAACACCATATATTTT; J gene: TRBJ1-3; D gene: -; V gene: TRBV6-6; clone size: -
CDR3 protein: CASSPFRAGGAHGYTF; CDR3 DNA: TGTGCCAGCTCACCATTTAGGGCAGGGGGCGCCCATGGCTACACCTTC; J gene: TRBJ1-2; D gene: TRBD1; V gene: TRBV18; clone size: -
CDR3 protein: CASSLGTRQSDTQYF; CDR3 DNA: TGTGCCAGCAGCCTTGGGACTAGACAATCAGATACGCAGTATTTT; J gene: TRBJ2-3; D gene: TRBD2; V gene: TRBV7-3; clone size: few
CDR3 protein: CASSLTGGSYNEQFF; CDR3 DNA: TGTGCCAGTAGTCTGACAGGGGGGTCCTACAATGAGCAGTTCTTC; J gene: TRBJ2-1; D gene: TRBD1; V gene: TRBV19; clone size: -
CDR3 protein: CASGLVLTGGAAGELFF; CDR3 DNA: TGTGCTAGTGGTTTGGTCCTAACAGGGGGCGCCGCCGGGGAGCTGTTTTTT; J gene: TRBJ2-2; D gene: TRBD1; V gene: TRBV12-5; clone size: -
CDR3 protein: CASTGGQGNTEAFF; CDR3 DNA: TGTGCCAGTACAGGGGGGCAGGGGAACACTGAAGCTTTCTTT; J gene: TRBJ1-1; D gene: TRBD1; V gene: TRBV9; clone size: few
CDR3 protein: CASNYGQGRTDTQYF; CDR3 DNA: TGTGCCAGCAACTACGGACAGGGGCGTACAGATACGCAGTATTTT; J gene: TRBJ2-3; D gene: TRBD1; V gene: TRBV7-9; clone size: once
CDR3 protein: CAWSGGGNTEAFF; CDR3 DNA: TGTGCCTGGAGTGGCGGGGGGAACACTGAAGCTTTCTTT; J gene: TRBJ1-1; D gene: -; V gene: TRBV30; clone size: few
CDR3 protein: CASNPARGGYGYTF; CDR3 DNA: TGTGCCAGCAACCCGGCCCGGGGGGGCTATGGCTACACCTTC; J gene: TRBJ1-2; D gene: -; V gene: TRBV7-2; clone size: -
CDR3 protein: CASSVLAGAYNEQFF; CDR3 DNA: TGTGCCAGCAGCGTTCTAGCGGGAGCCTACAATGAGCAGTTCTTC; J gene: TRBJ2-1; D gene: TRBD2; V gene: TRBV9; clone size: few
CDR3 protein: CASSLQGATEAFF; CDR3 DNA: TGTGCCAGCAGTTTACAGGGGGCCACTGAAGCTTTCTTT; J gene: TRBJ1-1; D gene: TRBD1; V gene: TRBV6-5; clone size: -
CDR3 protein: CASSQDLERSSYNEQFF; CDR3 DNA: TGCGCCAGCAGCCAAGATTTGGAGCGCTCCTCCTACAATGAGCAGTTCTTC; J gene: TRBJ2-1; D gene: -; V gene: TRBV4-3; clone size: -
CDR3 protein: CASSGGLAGGPGTGELFF; CDR3 DNA: TGTGCCAGCAGTGGAGGACTAGCGGGAGGGCCAGGGACCGGGGAGCTGTTTTTT; J gene: TRBJ2-2; D gene: TRBD2; V gene: TRBV6-1; clone size: -
CDR3 protein: CASSLSTLWDRTYEQYF; CDR3 DNA: TGTGCCAGCAGCTTATCCACTCTCTGGGACAGGACCTACGAGCAGTACTTC; J gene: TRBJ2-7; D gene: TRBD1; V gene: TRBV13; clone size: -
CDR3 protein: CASSRSGANQPQHF; CDR3 DNA: TGTGCCAGCAGCCGAAGCGGGGCCAATCAGCCCCAGCATTTT; J gene: TRBJ1-5; D gene: -; V gene: TRBV4-2; clone size: -
CDR3 protein: CSVSRDSEQYF; CDR3 DNA: TGCAGTGTATCCCGGGACAGCGAGCAGTACTTC; J gene: TRBJ2-7; D gene: TRBD1; V gene: TRBV29-1; clone size: -
CDR3 protein: CASSEGRGNQPQHF; CDR3 DNA: TGTGCCAGCAGTGAAGGCAGGGGGAATCAGCCCCAGCATTTT; J gene: TRBJ1-5; D gene: TRBD1; V gene: TRBV6-1; clone size: -
CDR3 protein: CASSPQGSQETQYF; CDR3 DNA: TGTGCCAGCAGCCCACAGGGGTCCCAAGAGACCCAGTACTTC; J gene: TRBJ2-5; D gene: TRBD1; V gene: TRBV7-2; clone size: -
CDR3 protein: CASSELETGRTEAFF; CDR3 DNA: TGTGCCAGCAGTGAGCTAGAGACAGGGCGGACTGAAGCTTTCTTT; J gene: TRBJ1-1; D gene: TRBD1; V gene: TRBV6-1; clone size: -
CDR3 protein: CASSLSAGGGETQYF; CDR3 DNA: TGTGCCAGCAGCTTATCTGCAGGGGGCGGGGAGACCCAGTACTTC; J gene: TRBJ2-5; D gene: TRBD1; V gene: TRBV11-2; clone size: few
CDR3 protein: CASSYRASYNEQFF; CDR3 DNA: TGTGCCAGCAGTTACCGCGCCTCCTACAATGAGCAGTTCTTC; J gene: TRBJ2-1; D gene: -; V gene: TRBV6-5; clone size: -
CDR3 protein: CASTLRGTSGGGNYNEQFF; CDR3 DNA: TGTGCCAGCACCCTCAGAGGGACTAGCGGGGGGGGGAACTACAATGAGCAGTTCTTC; J gene: TRBJ2-1; D gene: TRBD2; V gene: TRBV7-2; clone size: -
CDR3 protein: CASSSLRDRAYEQYF; CDR3 DNA: TGTGCCAGCAGCTCTCTCCGGGACAGAGCCTACGAGCAGTACTTC; J gene: TRBJ2-7; D gene: TRBD1; V gene: TRBV14; clone size: -
CDR3 protein: CASSPRGDQPQHF; CDR3 DNA: TGTGCCAGCTCACCCAGGGGGGATCAGCCCCAGCATTTT; J gene: TRBJ1-5; D gene: TRBD1; V gene: TRBV18; clone size: -
CDR3 protein: CASSEQVNEQFF; CDR3 DNA: TGCGCCAGCAGTGAACAGGTCAATGAGCAGTTCTTC; J gene: TRBJ2-1; D gene: -; V gene: TRBV10-1; clone size: -
CDR3 protein: CASSFRQGDYGYTF; CDR3 DNA: TGTGCCAGCAGCTTCCGGCAGGGGGACTATGGCTACACCTTC; J gene: TRBJ1-2; D gene: TRBD1; V gene: TRBV13; clone size: -
CDR3 protein: CAWAGQNLQPQHF; CDR3 DNA: TGTGCCTGGGCGGGACAGAACCTTCAGCCCCAGCATTTT; J gene: TRBJ1-5; D gene: TRBD1; V gene: TRBV30; clone size: -
CDR3 protein: CASSLAGVDTQYF; CDR3 DNA: TGCGCCAGCAGTCTAGCGGGAGTAGATACGCAGTATTTT; J gene: TRBJ2-3; D gene: TRBD2; V gene: TRBV5-1; clone size: -
CDR3 protein: CASSPPVGDRGYQETQYF; CDR3 DNA: TGTGCCAGCAGCCCCCCAGTAGGAGACAGGGGATACCAAGAGACCCAGTACTTC; J gene: TRBJ2-5; D gene: TRBD1; V gene: TRBV14; clone size: -
CDR3 protein: CASSDPGLRNQPQHF; CDR3 DNA: TGTGCCAGTAGTGACCCGGGACTCCGGAATCAGCCCCAGCATTTT; J gene: TRBJ1-5; D gene: -; V gene: TRBV19; clone size: -
CDR3 protein: CASSLRSLGGGNTGELFF; CDR3 DNA: TGTGCCAGCAGCTTAAGGTCACTCGGGGGTGGGAACACCGGGGAGCTGTTTTTT; J gene: TRBJ2-2; D gene: -; V gene: TRBV7-3; clone size: -
CDR3 protein: CASRGQRGLNEQYF; CDR3 DNA: TGTGCCAGCAGGGGCCAAAGGGGGTTGAACGAGCAGTACTTC; J gene: TRBJ2-7; D gene: -; V gene: TRBV6-5; clone size: -
CDR3 protein: CASSVGAGGNTGELFF; CDR3 DNA: TGTGCCAGCAGCGTAGGGGCAGGGGGTAACACCGGGGAGCTGTTTTTT; J gene: TRBJ2-2; D gene: TRBD1; V gene: TRBV9; clone size: once
CDR3 protein: CASSPSGSFVDTQYF; CDR3 DNA: TGTGCCAGTAGTCCTAGCGGGAGTTTTGTAGATACGCAGTATTTT; J gene: TRBJ2-3; D gene: TRBD2; V gene: TRBV19; clone size: -
CDR3 protein: CASSLIETGELFF; CDR3 DNA: TGTGCCAGCAGCCTCATAGAGACCGGGGAGCTGTTTTTT; J gene: TRBJ2-2; D gene: -; V gene: TRBV6-1; clone size: few
CDR3 protein: CASSSEGGSYEQYF; CDR3 DNA: TGTGCCAGCAGCTCCGAGGGTGGATCCTACGAGCAGTACTTC; J gene: TRBJ2-7; D gene: -; V gene: TRBV7-9; clone size: -
CDR3 protein: CASSPPGAEAFF; CDR3 DNA: TGCGCCAGCAGCCCCCCAGGGGCTGAAGCTTTCTTT; J gene: TRBJ1-1; D gene: -; V gene: TRBV4-1; clone size: -
CDR3 protein: CASSMEDAASTDTQYF; CDR3 DNA: TGTGCCAGTAGTATGGAGGACGCTGCTAGCACAGATACGCAGTATTTT; J gene: TRBJ2-3; D gene: -; V gene: TRBV19; clone size: -
CDR3 protein: CASTQGDWGPAYF; CDR3 DNA: TGTGCCAGCACCCAGGGAGATTGGGGGCCGGCGTACTTC; J gene: TRBJ2-7; D gene: -; V gene: TRBV7-9; clone size: -